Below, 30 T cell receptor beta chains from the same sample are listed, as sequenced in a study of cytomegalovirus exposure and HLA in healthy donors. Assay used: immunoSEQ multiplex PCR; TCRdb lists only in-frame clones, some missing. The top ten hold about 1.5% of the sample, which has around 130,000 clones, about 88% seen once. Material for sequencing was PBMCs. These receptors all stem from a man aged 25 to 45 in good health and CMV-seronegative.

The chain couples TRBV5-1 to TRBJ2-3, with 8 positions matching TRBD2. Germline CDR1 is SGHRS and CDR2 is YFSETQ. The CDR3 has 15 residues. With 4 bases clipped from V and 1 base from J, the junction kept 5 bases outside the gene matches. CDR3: CASSSLLAGTDTQYF. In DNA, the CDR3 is TGCGCCAGCAGCAGCTTACTAGCGGGCACAGATACGCAGTATTTT.

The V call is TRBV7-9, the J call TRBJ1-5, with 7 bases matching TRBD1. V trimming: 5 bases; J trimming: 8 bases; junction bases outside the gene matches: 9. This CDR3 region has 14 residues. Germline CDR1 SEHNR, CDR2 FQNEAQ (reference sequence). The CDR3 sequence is CASSRTGDHEPQHF. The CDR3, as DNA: TGTGCCAGCAGCCGTACAGGGGACCATGAGCCCCAGCATTTT.

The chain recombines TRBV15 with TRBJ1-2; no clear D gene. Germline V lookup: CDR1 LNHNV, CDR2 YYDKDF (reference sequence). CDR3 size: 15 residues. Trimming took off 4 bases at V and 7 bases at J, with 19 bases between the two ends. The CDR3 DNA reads TGTGCCACCAGCACGTTGAGGGAGGGAGCAGCTGGCTACACCTTC. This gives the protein CATSTLREGAAGYTF.

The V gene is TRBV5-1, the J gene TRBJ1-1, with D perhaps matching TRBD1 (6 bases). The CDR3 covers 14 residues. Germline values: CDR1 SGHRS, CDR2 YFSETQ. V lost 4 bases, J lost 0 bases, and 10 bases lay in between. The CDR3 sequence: CASSPDSMNTEAFF. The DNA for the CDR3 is TGCGCCAGCAGCCCGGACAGCATGAACACTGAAGCTTTCTTT.

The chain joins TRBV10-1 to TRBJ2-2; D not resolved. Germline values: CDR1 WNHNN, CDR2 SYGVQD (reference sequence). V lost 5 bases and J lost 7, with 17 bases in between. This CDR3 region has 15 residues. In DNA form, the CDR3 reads TGCGCCAGCAGTCCAAGTTCCAGGTTTAGCGGGGAGCTGTTTTTT. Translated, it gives CASSPSSRFSGELFF.

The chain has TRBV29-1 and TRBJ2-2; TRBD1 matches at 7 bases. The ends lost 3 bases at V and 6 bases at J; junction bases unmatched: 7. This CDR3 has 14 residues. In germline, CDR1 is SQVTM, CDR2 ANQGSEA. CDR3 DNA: TGCAGCGTTGACCGGGACAGAGGGCCCGGGGAGCTGTTTTTT. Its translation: CSVDRDRGPGELFF.

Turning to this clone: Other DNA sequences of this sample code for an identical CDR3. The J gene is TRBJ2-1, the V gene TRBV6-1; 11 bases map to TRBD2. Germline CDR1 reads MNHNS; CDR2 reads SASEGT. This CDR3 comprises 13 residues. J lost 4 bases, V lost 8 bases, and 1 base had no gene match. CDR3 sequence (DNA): TGTGCCAGCGGGACTAGCGGATACAATGAGCAGTTCTTC. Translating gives CASGTSGYNEQFF.

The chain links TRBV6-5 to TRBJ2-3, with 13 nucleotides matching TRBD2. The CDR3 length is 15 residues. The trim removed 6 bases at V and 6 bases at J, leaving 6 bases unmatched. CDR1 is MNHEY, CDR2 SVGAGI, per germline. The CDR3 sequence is CASRRLAGGTDTQYF. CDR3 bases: TGTGCCAGCAGACGACTAGCGGGAGGAACGGATACGCAGTATTTT.

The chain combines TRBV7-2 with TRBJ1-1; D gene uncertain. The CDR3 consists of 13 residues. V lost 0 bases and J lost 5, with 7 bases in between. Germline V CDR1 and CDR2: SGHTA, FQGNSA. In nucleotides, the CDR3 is TGTGCCAGCAGCTTAGCCCAGTTAACTGAAGCTTTCTTT. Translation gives CASSLAQLTEAFF.

The CDR3: CASGQGRNEQFF. In DNA, the CDR3 is TGCGCCAGCGGACAGGGTCGGAATGAGCAGTTCTTC. The V call is TRBV5-1, the J call TRBJ2-1; the match to TRBD1 covers 8 bases. Germline V gene lookup returns CDR1 SGHRS and CDR2 YFSETQ. The CDR3 runs 12 residues. The ends lost 7 bases at V and 7 bases at J; junction bases unmatched: 4.

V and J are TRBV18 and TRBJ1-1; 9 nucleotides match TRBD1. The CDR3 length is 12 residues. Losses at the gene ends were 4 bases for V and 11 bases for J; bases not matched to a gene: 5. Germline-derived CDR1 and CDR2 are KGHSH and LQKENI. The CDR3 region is CASSRGQGTAFF. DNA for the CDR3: TGTGCCAGCTCACGCGGACAGGGGACGGCTTTCTTT.

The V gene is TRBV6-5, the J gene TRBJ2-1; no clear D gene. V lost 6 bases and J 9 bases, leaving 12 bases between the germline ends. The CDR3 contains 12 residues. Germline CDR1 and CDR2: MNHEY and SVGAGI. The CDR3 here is CASRGPKGEQFF. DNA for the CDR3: TGTGCCAGCAGGGGCCCCAAAGGTGAGCAGTTCTTC.

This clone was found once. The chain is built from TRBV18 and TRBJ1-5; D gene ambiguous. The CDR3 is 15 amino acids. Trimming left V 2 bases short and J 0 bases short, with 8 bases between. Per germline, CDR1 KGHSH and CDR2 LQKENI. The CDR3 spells CASSPDGASNQPQHF. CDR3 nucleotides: TGTGCCAGCTCACCAGACGGAGCTAGCAATCAGCCCCAGCATTTT.

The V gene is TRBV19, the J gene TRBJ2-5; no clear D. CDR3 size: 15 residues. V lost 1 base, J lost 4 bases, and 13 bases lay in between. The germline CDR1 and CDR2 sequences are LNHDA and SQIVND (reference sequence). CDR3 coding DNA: TGTGCCAGTAGTATAGTCCTAGAGAGACCAGAGACCCAGTACTTC. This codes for CASSIVLERPETQYF.

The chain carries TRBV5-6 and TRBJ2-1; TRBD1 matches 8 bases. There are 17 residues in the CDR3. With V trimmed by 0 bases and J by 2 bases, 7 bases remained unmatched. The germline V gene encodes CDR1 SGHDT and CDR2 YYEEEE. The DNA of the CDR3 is TGTGCCAGCAGCTTGGGGTGGGGACAGGCGGCCTACAATGAGCAGTTCTTC. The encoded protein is CASSLGWGQAAYNEQFF. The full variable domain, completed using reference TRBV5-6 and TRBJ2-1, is DAGVTQSPTHLIKTRGQQVTLRCSPKSGHDTVSWYQQALGQGPQFIFQYYEEEERQRGNFPDRFSGHQFPNYSSELNVNALLLGDSALYLCASSLGWGQAAYNEQFFGPGTRLTVL.

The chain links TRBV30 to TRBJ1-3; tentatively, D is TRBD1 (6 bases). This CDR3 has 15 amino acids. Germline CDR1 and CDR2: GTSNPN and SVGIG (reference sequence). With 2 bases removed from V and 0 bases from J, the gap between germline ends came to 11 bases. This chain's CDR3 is CAWSRGASSGNTIYF. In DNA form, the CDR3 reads TGTGCCTGGAGTCGGGGGGCAAGCTCTGGAAACACCATATATTTT.

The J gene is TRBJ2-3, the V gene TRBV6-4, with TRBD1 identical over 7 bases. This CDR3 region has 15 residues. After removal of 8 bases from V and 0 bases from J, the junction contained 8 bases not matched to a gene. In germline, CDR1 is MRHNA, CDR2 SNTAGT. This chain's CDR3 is CASAQGDSSTDTQYF. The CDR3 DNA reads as TGTGCCAGCGCCCAAGGGGACAGTAGCACAGATACGCAGTATTTT.

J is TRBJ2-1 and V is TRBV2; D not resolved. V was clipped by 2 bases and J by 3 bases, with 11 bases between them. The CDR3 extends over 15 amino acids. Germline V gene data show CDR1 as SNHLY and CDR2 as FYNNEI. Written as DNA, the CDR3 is TGTGCCAGCAGTGAACACCTAAAAAGCTACAATGAGCAGTTCTTC. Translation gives CASSEHLKSYNEQFF.

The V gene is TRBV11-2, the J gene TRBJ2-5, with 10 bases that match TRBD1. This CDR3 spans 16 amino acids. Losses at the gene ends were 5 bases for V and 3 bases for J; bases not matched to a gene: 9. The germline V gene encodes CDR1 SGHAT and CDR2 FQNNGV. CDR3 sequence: CASSKRDRGGEETQYF. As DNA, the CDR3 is TGTGCCAGCAGCAAAAGGGACAGGGGAGGGGAAGAGACCCAGTACTTC.

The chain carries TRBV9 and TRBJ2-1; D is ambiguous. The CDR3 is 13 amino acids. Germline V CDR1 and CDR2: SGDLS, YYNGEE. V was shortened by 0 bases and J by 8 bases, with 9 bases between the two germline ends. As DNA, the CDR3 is TGTGCCAGCAGCGTAGCCCCGATAGATGAGCAGTTCTTC. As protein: CASSVAPIDEQFF.

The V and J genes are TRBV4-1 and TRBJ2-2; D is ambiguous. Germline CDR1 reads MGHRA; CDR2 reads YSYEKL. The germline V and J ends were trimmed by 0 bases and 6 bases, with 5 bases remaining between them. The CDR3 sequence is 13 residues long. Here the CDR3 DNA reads TGCGCCAGCAGCCAAGACGAGGCCGGGGAGCTGTTTTTT. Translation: CASSQDEAGELFF.

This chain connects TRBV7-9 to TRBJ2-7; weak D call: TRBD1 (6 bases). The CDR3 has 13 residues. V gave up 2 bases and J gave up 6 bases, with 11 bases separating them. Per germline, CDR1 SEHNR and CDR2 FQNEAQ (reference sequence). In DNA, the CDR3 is TGTGCCAGCAGCTTACCAGGGGTTGGCGAGCAGTACTTC. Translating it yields CASSLPGVGEQYF.

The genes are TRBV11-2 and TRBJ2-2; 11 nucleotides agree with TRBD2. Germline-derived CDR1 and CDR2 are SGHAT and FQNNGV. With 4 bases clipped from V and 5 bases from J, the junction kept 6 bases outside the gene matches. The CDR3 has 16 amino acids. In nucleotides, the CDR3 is TGTGCCAGCAGCTCTGGGGGACTAGCGGATACCGGGGAGCTGTTTTTT. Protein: CASSSGGLADTGELFF.

As DNA, the CDR3 is TGTGCCAGCAGTAAACCGGGACTAGGGTACAATGAGCAGTTCTTC. Protein: CASSKPGLGYNEQFF. The chain employs TRBV27 and TRBJ2-1; 8 nucleotides match TRBD2. In germline, CDR1 is MNHEY, CDR2 SMNVEV (reference sequence). V lost 5 bases to trimming and J lost 4 bases; unmatched junction nucleotides: 7. This CDR3 region has 15 residues.

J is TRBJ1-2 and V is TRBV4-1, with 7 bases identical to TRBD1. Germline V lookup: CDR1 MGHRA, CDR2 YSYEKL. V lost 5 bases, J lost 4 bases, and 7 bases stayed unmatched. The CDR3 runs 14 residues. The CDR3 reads CASSSGQSLYGYTF. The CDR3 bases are TGCGCCAGCAGCTCGGGACAGAGCCTCTATGGCTACACCTTC.

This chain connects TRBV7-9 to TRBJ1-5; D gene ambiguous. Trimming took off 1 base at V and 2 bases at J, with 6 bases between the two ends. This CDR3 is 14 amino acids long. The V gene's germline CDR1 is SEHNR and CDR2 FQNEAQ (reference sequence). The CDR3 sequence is CASSLGGGNQPQHF. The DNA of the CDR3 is TGTGCCAGCAGCTTAGGCGGAGGCAATCAGCCCCAGCATTTT.

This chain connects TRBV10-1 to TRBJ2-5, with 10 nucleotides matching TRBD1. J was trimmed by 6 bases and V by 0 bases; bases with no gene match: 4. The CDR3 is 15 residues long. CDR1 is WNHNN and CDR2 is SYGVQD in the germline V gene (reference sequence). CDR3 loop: CASSESTGGGKTQYF. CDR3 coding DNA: TGCGCCAGCAGTGAGTCGACAGGGGGCGGGAAGACCCAGTACTTC.

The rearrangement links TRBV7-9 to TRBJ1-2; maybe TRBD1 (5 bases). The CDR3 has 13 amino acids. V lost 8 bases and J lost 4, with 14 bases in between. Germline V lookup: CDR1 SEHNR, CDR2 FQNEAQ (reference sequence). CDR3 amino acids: CASRDSTGYGYTF. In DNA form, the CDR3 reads TGTGCCAGCCGGGACTCTACGGGCTATGGCTACACCTTC.

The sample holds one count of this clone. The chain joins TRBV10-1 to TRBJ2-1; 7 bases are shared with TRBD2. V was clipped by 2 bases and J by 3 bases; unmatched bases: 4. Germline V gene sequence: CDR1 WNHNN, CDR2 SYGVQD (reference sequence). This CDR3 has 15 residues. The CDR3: CASSENGGSYNEQFF. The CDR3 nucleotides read TGCGCCAGCAGTGAGAATGGCGGGAGCTACAATGAGCAGTTCTTC.

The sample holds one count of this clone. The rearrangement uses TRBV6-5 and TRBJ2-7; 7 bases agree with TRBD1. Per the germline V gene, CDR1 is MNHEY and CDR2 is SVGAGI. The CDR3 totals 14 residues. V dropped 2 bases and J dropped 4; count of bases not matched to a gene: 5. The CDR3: CASSYGTAGYEQYF. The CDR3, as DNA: TGTGCCAGCAGTTACGGGACAGCAGGATACGAGCAGTACTTC.